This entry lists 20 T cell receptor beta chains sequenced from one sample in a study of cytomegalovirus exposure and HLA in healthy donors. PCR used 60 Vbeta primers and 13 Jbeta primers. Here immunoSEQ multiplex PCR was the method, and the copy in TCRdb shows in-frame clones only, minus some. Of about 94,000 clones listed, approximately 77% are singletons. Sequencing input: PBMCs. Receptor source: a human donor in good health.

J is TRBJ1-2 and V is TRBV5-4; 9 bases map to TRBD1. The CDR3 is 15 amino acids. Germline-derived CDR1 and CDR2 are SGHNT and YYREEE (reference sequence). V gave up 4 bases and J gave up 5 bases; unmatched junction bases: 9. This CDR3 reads CASSIPGQGRYGYTF. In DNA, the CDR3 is TGTGCCAGCAGCATCCCGGGACAGGGAAGGTATGGCTACACCTTC.

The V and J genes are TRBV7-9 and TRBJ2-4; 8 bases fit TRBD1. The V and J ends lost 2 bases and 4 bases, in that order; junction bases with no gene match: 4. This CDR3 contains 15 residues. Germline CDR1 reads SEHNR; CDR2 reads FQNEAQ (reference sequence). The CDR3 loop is CASSLTGQAKNIQYF. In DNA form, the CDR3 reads TGTGCCAGCAGCTTAACGGGACAGGCTAAAAACATTCAGTACTTC.

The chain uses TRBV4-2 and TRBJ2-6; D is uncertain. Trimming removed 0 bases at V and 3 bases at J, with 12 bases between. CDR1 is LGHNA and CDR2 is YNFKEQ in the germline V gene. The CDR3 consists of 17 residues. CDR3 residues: CASSQDSEESGANVLTF. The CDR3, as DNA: TGTGCCAGCAGCCAAGATTCCGAGGAGAGTGGGGCCAACGTCCTGACTTTC.

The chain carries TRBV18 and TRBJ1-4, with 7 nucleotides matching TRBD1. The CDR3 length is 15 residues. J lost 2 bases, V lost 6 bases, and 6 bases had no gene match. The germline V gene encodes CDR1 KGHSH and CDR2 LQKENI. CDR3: CASSSAGQTNEKLFF. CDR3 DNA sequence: TGTGCCAGCTCTTCTGCGGGACAGACTAATGAAAAACTGTTTTTT.

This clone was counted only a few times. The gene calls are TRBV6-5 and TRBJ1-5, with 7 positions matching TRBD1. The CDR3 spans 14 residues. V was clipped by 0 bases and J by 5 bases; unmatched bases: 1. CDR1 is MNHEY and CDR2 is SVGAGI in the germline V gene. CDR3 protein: CASSYSTGYQPQHF. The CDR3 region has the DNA TGTGCCAGCAGTTACTCGACAGGGTATCAGCCCCAGCATTTT.

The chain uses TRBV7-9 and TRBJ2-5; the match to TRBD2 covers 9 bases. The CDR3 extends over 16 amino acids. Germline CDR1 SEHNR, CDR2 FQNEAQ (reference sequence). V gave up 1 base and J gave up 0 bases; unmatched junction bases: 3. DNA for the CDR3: TGTGCCAGCAGCTTAGGAGCGGGGGGTTACCAAGAGACCCAGTACTTC. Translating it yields CASSLGAGGYQETQYF.

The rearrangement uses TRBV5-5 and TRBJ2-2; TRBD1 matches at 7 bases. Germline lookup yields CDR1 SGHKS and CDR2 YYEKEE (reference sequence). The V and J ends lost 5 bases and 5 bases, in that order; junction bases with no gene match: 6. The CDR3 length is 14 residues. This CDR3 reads CASSFEGATGELFF. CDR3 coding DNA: TGTGCCAGCAGTTTCGAGGGGGCGACCGGGGAGCTGTTTTTT.

CDR3 protein: CASSLAQSHEQYF. In DNA, the CDR3 is TGTGCCAGCAGTTTAGCACAGAGCCACGAGCAGTACTTC. The chain combines TRBV28 with TRBJ2-7; D is unresolved. V shed 2 bases and J shed 5 bases, with 10 bases lying between them. The CDR3 runs to 13 residues. Germline V gene data show CDR1 as MDHEN and CDR2 as SYDVKM.

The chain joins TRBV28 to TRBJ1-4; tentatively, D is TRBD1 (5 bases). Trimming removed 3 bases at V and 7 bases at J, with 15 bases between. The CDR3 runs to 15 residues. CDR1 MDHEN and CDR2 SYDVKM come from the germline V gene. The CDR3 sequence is CASSFVKGIFEKLFF. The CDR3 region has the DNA TGTGCCAGCAGTTTCGTGAAGGGGATTTTTGAAAAACTGTTTTTT.

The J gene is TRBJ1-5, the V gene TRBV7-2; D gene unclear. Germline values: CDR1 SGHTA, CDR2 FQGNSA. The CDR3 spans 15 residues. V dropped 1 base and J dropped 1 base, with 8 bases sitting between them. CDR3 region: CASSLGSGSNQPQHF. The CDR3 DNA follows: TGTGCCAGCAGCTTAGGGTCAGGCAGCAATCAGCCCCAGCATTTT.

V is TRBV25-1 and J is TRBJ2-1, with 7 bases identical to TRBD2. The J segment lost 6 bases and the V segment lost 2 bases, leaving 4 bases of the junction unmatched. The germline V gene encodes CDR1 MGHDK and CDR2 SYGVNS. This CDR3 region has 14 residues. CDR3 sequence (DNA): TGTGCCAGCAGTGAAGGGGGGGTGGGCAATGAGCAGTTCTTC. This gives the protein CASSEGGVGNEQFF. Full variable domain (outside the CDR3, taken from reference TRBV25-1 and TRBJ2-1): EADIYQTPRYLVIGTGKKITLECSQTMGHDKMYWYQQDPGMELHLIHYSYGVNSTEKGDLSSESTVSRIRTEHFPLTLESARPSHTSQYLCASSEGGVGNEQFFGPGTRLTVL.

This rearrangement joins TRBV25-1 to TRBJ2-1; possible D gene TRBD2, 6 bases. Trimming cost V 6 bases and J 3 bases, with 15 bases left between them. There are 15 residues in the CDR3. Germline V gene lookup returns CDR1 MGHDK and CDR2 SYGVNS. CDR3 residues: CASRQGGEDYNEQFF. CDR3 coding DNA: TGTGCCAGCAGGCAGGGCGGGGAGGACTACAATGAGCAGTTCTTC.

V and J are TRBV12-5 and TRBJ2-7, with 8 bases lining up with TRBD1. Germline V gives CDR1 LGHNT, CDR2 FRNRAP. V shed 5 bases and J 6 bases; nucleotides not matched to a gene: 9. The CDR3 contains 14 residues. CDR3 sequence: CASGHRTGPFEQYF. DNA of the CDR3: TGTGCTAGTGGTCACCGGACAGGGCCCTTCGAGCAGTACTTC.

The CDR3 loop is CASSFFSLRGLLRDTQYF. CDR3 nucleotides: TGTGCCAGCAGCTTCTTCAGTCTCAGGGGTCTTTTGAGGGATACGCAGTATTTT. The gene calls are TRBV11-2 and TRBJ2-3, with a possible D match to TRBD1 (6 bases). The V gene's germline CDR1 is SGHAT and CDR2 FQNNGV. V was cut by 3 bases and J by 6 bases, with 25 bases left in between. The CDR3 runs to 18 residues.

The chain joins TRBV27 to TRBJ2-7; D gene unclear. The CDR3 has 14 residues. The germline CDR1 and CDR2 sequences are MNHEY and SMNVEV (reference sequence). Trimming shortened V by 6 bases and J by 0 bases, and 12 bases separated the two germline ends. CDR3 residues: CASSLIWSSYEQYF. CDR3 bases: TGTGCCAGCAGCCTCATCTGGAGCTCCTACGAGCAGTACTTC.

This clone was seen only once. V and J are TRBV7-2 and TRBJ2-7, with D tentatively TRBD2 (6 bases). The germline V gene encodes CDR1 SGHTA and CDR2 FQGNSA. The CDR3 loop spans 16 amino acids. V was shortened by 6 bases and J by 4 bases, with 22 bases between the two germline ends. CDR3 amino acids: CASSGWGEDGQYEQYF. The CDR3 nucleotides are TGTGCCAGCAGTGGGTGGGGGGAAGATGGGCAATACGAGCAGTACTTC.

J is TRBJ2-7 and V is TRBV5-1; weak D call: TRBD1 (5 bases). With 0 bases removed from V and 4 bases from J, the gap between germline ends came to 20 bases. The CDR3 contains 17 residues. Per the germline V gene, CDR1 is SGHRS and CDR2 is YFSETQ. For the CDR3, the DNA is TGCGCCAGCAGCTTGGAAGGGTTGGGCCACGACAGTTACGAGCAGTACTTC. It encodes CASSLEGLGHDSYEQYF.

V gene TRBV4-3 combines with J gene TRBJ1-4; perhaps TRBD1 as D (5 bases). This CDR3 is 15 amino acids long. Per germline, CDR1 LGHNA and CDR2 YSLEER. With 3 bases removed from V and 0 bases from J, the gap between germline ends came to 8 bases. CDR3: CASSQVRATNEKLFF. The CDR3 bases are TGCGCCAGCAGCCAGGTCAGGGCAACTAATGAAAAACTGTTTTTT.

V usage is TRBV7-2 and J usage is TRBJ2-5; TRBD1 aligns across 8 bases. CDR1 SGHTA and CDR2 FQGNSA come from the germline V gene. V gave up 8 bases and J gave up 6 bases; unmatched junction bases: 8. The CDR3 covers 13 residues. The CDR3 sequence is CASAQGDKKTQYF. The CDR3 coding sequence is TGTGCCAGCGCACAGGGGGATAAAAAGACCCAGTACTTC.

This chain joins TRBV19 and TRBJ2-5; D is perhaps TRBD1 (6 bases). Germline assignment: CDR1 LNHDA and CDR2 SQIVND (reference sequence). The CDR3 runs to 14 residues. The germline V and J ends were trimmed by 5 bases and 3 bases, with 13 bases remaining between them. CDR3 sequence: CASSPRGGEETQYF. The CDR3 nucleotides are TGTGCCAGTAGTCCCAGAGGGGGTGAAGAGACCCAGTACTTC.